The 3 T cell receptor beta chains below all came from one sample that was sequenced in a study of Tregs in tolerant kidney transplant recipients. No antigen has been identified for these receptors. Assay: immunoSEQ multiplex PCR; the TCRdb copy retains only in-frame clones and omits some. Of roughly 40,000 clones listed, 95% to 96% were seen once; the top ten hold 0.3% to 0.45%. Sequenced input: Tregs from blood cultured with allogeneic cells. These TCRs come from a human donor in good health.

CDR3 in DNA: TGTGCCACCTCCTTGTGGCGCTCAGCTACGCAGTATTTT. Translated, it gives CATSLWRSATQYF. This chain links TRBV5-6 with TRBJ2-3, with D hard to call. The V gene's germline CDR1 is SGHDT and CDR2 YYEEEE. V lost 9 bases and J lost 8, with 19 bases in between. The CDR3 runs to 13 residues. The full variable domain, its missing parts supplied by reference TRBV5-6 and TRBJ2-3, is DAGVTQSPTHLIKTRGQQVTLRCSPKSGHDTVSWYQQALGQGPQFIFQYYEEEERQRGNFPDRFSGHQFPNYSSELNVNALLLGDSALYLCATSLWRSATQYFGPGTRLTVL.

The V call is TRBV7-8, the J call TRBJ2-2; 12 bases agree with TRBD2. The CDR3 runs to 18 residues. CDR1 and CDR2 from the germline V gene are SGHVS and FQNEAQ. After removal of 5 bases from V and 5 bases from J, the junction contained 12 bases not matched to a gene. The CDR3 DNA follows: TGTGCCAGCAGCCCCAGGACTAGCGGGACGCTGGGGACCGGGGAGCTGTTTTTT. It codes for CASSPRTSGTLGTGELFF.

V usage is TRBV6-5 and J usage is TRBJ1-2, with 7 bases fitting TRBD1. Per the germline V gene, CDR1 is MNHEY and CDR2 is SVGAGI. This CDR3 has 14 amino acids. V shed 5 bases, J shed 8 bases, and the junction held 11 bases outside the gene matches. The CDR3 bases are TGTGCCAGCAGTACCCGACAGGGAGTGAGGGGCTACACCTTC. Its translation is CASSTRQGVRGYTF.